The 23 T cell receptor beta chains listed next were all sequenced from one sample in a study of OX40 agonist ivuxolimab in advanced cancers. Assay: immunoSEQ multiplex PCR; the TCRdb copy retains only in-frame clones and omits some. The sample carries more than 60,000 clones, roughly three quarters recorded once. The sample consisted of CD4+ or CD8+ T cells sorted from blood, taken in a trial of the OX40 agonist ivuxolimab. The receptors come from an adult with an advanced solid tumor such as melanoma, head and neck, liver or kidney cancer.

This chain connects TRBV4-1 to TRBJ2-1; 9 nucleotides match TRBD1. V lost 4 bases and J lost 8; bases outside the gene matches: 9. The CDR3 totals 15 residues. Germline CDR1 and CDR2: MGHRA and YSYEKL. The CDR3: CASSRSGTGSHEQFF. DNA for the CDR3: TGCGCCAGCAGCCGGTCCGGGACAGGGTCGCATGAGCAGTTCTTC.

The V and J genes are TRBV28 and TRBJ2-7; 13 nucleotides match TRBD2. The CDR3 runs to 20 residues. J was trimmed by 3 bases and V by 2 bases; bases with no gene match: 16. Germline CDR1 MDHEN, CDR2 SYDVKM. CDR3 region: CASSLPRLAGGRRGYYEQYF. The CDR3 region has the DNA TGTGCCAGCAGTTTACCAAGACTAGCGGGAGGCCGCCGTGGGTACTACGAGCAGTACTTC.

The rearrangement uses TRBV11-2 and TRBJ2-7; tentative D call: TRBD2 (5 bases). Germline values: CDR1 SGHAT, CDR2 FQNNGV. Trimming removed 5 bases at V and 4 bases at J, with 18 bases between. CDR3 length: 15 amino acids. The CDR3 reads CASSPEGLRVYEQYF. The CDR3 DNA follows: TGTGCCAGCAGCCCCGAGGGTCTTCGTGTGTACGAGCAGTACTTC. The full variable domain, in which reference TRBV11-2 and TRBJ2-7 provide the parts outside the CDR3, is EAGVAQSPRYKIIEKRQSVAFWCNPISGHATLYWYQQILGQGPKLLIQFQNNGVVDDSQLPKDRFSAERLKGVDSTLKIQPAKLEDSAVYLCASSPEGLRVYEQYFGPGTRLTVT.

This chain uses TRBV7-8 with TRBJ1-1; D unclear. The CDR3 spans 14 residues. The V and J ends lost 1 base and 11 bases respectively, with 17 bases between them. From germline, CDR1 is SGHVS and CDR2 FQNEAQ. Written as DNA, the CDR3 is TGTGCCAGCAGCTTAGAAAGGGCAGCCCGGTTGGCTTTCTTT. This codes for CASSLERAARLAFF.

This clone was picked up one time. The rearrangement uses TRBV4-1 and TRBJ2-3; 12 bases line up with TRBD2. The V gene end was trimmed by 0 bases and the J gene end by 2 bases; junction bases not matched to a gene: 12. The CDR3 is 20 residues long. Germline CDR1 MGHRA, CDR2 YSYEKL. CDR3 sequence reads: CASSQDPWTSGVGVTDTQYF. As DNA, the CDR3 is TGCGCCAGCAGCCAAGATCCTTGGACTAGCGGGGTCGGTGTCACAGATACGCAGTATTTT.

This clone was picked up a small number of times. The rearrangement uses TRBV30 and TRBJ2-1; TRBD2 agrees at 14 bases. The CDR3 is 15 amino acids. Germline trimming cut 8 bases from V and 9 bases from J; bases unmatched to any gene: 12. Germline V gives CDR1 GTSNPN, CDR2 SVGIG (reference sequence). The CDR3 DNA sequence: TGTGCCGGCGGGGTCGGGACTAGCGGGAGAAGTGAGCAGTTCTTC. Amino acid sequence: CAGGVGTSGRSEQFF.

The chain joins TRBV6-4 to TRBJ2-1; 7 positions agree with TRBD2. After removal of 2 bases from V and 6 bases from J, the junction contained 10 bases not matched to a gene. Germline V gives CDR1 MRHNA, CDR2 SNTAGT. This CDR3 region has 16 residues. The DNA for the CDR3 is TGTGCCAGCAGTGACAGTGCGGGAGATAAGCCCAATGAGCAGTTCTTC. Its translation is CASSDSAGDKPNEQFF.

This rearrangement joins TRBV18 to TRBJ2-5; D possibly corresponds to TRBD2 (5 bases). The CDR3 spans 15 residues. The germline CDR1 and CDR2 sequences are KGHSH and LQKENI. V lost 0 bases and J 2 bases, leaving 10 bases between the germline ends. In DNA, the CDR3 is TGTGCCAGCTCACCACCGTCAACGGGGCAAGAGACCCAGTACTTC. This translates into CASSPPSTGQETQYF.

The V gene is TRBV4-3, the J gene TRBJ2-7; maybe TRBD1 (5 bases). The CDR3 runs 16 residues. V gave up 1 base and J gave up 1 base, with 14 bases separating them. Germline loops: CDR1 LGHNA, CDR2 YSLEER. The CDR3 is CASSQGPGIQSYEQYF. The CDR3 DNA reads TGCGCCAGCAGCCAAGGACCAGGGATCCAATCCTACGAGCAGTACTTC.

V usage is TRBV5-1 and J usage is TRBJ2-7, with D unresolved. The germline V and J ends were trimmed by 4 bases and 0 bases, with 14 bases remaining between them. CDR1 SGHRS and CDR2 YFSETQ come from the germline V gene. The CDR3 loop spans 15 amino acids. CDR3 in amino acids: CASSLDGRSSYEQYF. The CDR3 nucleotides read TGCGCCAGCAGCCTCGACGGACGTAGCTCCTACGAGCAGTACTTC.

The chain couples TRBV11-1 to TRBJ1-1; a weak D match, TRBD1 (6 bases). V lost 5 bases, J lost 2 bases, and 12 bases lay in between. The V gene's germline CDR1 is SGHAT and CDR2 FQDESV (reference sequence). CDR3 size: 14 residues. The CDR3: CASSAQGGNTEAFF. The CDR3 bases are TGTGCCAGCAGCGCACAGGGTGGAAACACTGAAGCTTTCTTT.

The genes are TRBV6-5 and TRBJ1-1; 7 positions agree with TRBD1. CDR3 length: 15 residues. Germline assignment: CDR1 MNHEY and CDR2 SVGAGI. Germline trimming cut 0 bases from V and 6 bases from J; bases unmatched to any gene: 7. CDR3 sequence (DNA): TGTGCCAGCAGTTACTCACTAGGACAGGAGGCTGAAGCTTTCTTT. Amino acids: CASSYSLGQEAEAFF.

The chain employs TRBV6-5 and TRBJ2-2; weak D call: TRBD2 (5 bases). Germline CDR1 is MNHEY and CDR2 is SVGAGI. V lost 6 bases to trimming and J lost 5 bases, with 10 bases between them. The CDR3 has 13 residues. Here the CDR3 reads CASRAPGTGELFF. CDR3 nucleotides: TGTGCCAGCAGAGCCCCGGGGACCGGGGAGCTGTTTTTT.

Written as DNA, the CDR3 is TGTGCCAGCAGCTCTTCCCAGACAGGGGTCTACAATGAGCAGTTCTTC. Amino acid sequence: CASSSSQTGVYNEQFF. V is TRBV7-3 and J is TRBJ2-1, with 8 bases fitting TRBD1. This CDR3 has 16 residues. Germline CDR1 is SGHTA and CDR2 is FQGTGA. J was trimmed by 3 bases and V by 4 bases; bases with no gene match: 8.

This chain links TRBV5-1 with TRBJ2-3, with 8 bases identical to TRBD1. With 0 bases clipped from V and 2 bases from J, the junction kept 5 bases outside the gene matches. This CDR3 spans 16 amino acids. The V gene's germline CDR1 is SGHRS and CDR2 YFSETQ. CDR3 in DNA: TGCGCCAGCAGCTTGGGGCAGGGGGCCTCCACAGATACGCAGTATTTT. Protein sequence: CASSLGQGASTDTQYF.

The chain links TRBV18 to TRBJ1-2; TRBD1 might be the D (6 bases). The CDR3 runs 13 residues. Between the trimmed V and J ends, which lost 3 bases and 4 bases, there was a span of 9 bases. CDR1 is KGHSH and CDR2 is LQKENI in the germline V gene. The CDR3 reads CASSPGGFYGYTF. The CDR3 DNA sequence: TGTGCCAGCTCACCCGGGGGCTTCTATGGCTACACCTTC.

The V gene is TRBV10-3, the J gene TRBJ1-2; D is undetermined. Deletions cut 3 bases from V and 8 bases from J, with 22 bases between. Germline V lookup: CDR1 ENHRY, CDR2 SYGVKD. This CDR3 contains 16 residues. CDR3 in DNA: TGTGCCATCAGTGAAAGAGGAGACAACCTTGGGTGGGGCTACACCTTC. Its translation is CAISERGDNLGWGYTF.

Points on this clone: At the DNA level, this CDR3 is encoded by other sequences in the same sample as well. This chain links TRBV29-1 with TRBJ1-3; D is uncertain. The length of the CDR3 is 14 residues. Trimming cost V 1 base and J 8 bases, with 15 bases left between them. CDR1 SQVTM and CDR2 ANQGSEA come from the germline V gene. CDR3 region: CSVEGGLTRDTIYF. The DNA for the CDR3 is TGCAGCGTTGAAGGAGGCCTAACCCGGGACACCATATATTTT.

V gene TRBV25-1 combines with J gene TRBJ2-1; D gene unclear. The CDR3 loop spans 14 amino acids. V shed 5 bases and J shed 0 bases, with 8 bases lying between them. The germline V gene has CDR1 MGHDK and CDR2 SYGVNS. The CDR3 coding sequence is TGTGCCAGCAGTCCGGCCCACTCCTACAATGAGCAGTTCTTC. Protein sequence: CASSPAHSYNEQFF.

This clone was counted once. This CDR3 reads CASSYSVAGGLETQYF. The CDR3 DNA reads TGTGCCAGCAGTTACTCTGTAGCGGGGGGGCTAGAGACCCAGTACTTC. This chain links TRBV6-5 with TRBJ2-5, with 11 bases that match TRBD2. From germline, CDR1 is MNHEY and CDR2 SVGAGI. The length of the CDR3 is 16 residues. V gave up 0 bases and J gave up 4 bases; unmatched junction bases: 4.

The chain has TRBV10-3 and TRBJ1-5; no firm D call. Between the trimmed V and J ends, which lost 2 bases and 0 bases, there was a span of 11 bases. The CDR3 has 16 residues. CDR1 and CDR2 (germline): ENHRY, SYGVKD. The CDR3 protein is CAISELGRNSNQPQHF. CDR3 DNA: TGTGCCATCAGTGAGCTGGGGAGAAATAGCAATCAGCCCCAGCATTTT.

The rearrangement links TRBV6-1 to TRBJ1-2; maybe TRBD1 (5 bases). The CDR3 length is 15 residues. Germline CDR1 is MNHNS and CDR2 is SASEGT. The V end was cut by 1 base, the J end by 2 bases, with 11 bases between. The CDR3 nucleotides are TGTGCCAGCAGTGAAGATGTAGGGGTGAACTATGGCTACACCTTC. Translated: CASSEDVGVNYGYTF.

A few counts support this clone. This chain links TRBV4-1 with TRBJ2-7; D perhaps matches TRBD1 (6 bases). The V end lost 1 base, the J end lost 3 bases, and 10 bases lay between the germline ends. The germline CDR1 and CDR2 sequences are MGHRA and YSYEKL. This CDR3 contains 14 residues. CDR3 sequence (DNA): TGCGCCAGCAGCCAAGGGCAGGGGAACTACGAGCAGTACTTC. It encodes CASSQGQGNYEQYF.